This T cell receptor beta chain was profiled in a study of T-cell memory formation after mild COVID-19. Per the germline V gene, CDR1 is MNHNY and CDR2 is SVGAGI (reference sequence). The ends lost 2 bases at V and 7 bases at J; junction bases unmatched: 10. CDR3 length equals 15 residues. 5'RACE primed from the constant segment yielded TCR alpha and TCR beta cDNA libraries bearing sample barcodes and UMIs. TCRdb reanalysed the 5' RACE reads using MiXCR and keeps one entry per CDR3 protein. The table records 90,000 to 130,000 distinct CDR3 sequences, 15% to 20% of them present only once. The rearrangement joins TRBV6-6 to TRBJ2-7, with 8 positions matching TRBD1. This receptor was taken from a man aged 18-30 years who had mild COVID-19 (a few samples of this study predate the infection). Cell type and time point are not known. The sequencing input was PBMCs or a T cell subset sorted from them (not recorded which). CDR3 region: CASSYGGRGLGEQYV. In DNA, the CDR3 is TGTGCCAGCAGTTACGGAGGCAGGGGGCTAGGGGAGCAGTACGTC.